These T cell receptor beta chains were read from a single sample in a study of cytomegalovirus exposure and HLA in healthy donors. The assay was immunoSEQ multiplex PCR, and TCRdb's table has in-frame clones only and misses some. The sample has around 180,000 clones; about 83% are singletons. Sequencing input: PBMCs. The receptors originated from a girl aged 5-17 years in good health and CMV-seropositive. The CDR3 runs from the conserved cysteine through the conserved F or W. Fields, in order: J gene, V gene, D gene, clone size, CDR3 protein, CDR3 DNA. D genes are given only for firm matches. Size tells how often a clone was seen (once, few, many) or the class of an expanded clone, and some rows leave it out.

>TRBJ1-1|TRBV5-1|-|few
CASSVGGDKYTEAFF
TGCGCCAGCAGCGTGGGTGGGGACAAATACACTGAAGCTTTCTTT
>TRBJ2-7|TRBV7-9|TRBD2|-
CASSLGGLAGETYEQYF
TGTGCCAGCAGCTTAGGGGGACTAGCGGGGGAGACCTACGAGCAGTACTTC
>TRBJ2-6|TRBV27|-|-
CASSLLTVGANVLTF
TGTGCCAGCAGTTTATTAACAGTTGGGGCCAACGTCCTGACTTTC
>TRBJ1-1|TRBV11-2|TRBD1|-
CASSLGGGRVEAFF
TGTGCCAGCAGCTTAGGAGGGGGCAGGGTAGAAGCTTTCTTT
>TRBJ1-3|TRBV15|-|-
CATSIGTGPGNTIYF
TGTGCCACCAGCATCGGAACAGGCCCTGGAAACACCATATATTTT
>TRBJ2-7|TRBV9|-|few
CASSVGTGSGYEQYF
TGTGCCAGCAGCGTAGGTACAGGTAGCGGCTACGAGCAGTACTTC
>TRBJ1-1|TRBV5-6|-|-
CASSRTDTPNTEAFF
TGTGCCAGCAGCCGGACGGACACCCCGAACACTGAAGCTTTCTTT
>TRBJ1-3|TRBV18|-|-
CASSLSGTSPRSSGNTIYF
TGTGCCAGCTCTCTATCCGGGACATCTCCGAGGAGCTCTGGAAACACCATATATTTT
>TRBJ1-2|TRBV19|TRBD1|-
CASSFLQGLSYGYTF
TGTGCCAGTAGTTTCCTACAGGGGTTGAGCTATGGCTACACCTTC
>TRBJ1-3|TRBV30|-|-
CAWSVSGSGNTIYF
TGTGCCTGGAGTGTATCGGGCTCTGGAAACACCATATATTTT
>TRBJ1-2|TRBV7-6|TRBD1|once
CASSSLVWGRGHDGYTF
TGTGCCAGCAGCTCCCTGGTGTGGGGCAGGGGGCATGATGGCTACACCTTC
>TRBJ2-7|TRBV19|TRBD2|-
CASSLAGSSYEQYF
TGTGCCAGTAGTTTAGCGGGGAGCTCCTACGAGCAGTACTTC
>TRBJ1-1|TRBV5-8|-|-
CASSLVYTEAFF
TGTGCCAGCAGCTTGGTATACACTGAAGCTTTCTTT
>TRBJ2-7|TRBV10-3|TRBD2|-
CAISVLAGNSSYEQYF
TGTGCCATCAGCGTTCTAGCGGGGAATAGCTCCTACGAGCAGTACTTC
>TRBJ2-6|TRBV11-3|-|-
CASSSPLTDSGANVLTF
TGTGCCAGCAGCTCCCCCCTTACAGACTCTGGGGCCAACGTCCTGACTTTC
>TRBJ1-3|TRBV25-1|TRBD1|-
CASSRDRDSGNTIYF
TGTGCCAGCAGCCGGGACAGGGACTCTGGAAACACCATATATTTT
>TRBJ2-4|TRBV7-8|TRBD1|-
CASSLGTGQNIQYF
TGTGCCAGCAGCTTAGGGACAGGGCAAAACATTCAGTACTTC
>TRBJ1-2|TRBV5-5|TRBD1|once
CASSLVAGGNYGYTF
TGTGCCAGCAGCTTGGTAGCAGGGGGGAACTATGGCTACACCTTC
>TRBJ1-1|TRBV7-9|TRBD1|-
CASSPVGHDRGTEAFF
TGTGCCAGCAGCCCCGTGGGCCATGACAGGGGCACTGAAGCTTTCTTT
>TRBJ1-2|TRBV5-1|TRBD1|-
CASSLGQGSGYTF
TGCGCCAGCAGCCTCGGACAGGGTTCTGGCTACACCTTC
>TRBJ2-4|TRBV30|-|-
CAWSGRQAKNIQYF
TGTGCCTGGAGCGGTCGACAAGCCAAAAACATTCAGTACTTC
>TRBJ1-2|TRBV18|-|-
CASSPLGGTYGYTF
TGTGCCAGCTCACCCCTTGGGGGGACCTATGGCTACACCTTC
>TRBJ1-4|TRBV9|-|-
CASSVDLANEKLFF
TGTGCCAGCAGCGTCGATTTAGCTAATGAAAAACTGTTTTTT
>TRBJ1-3|TRBV6-5|-|-
CASRPRVYSGNTIYF
TGTGCCAGCAGACCCCGGGTTTACTCTGGAAACACCATATATTTT
>TRBJ2-2|TRBV7-8|-|-
CASSAWGLGRNTGELFF
TGTGCCAGCAGCGCCTGGGGGCTGGGGAGGAACACCGGGGAGCTGTTTTTT
>TRBJ1-1|TRBV5-1|-|-
CASSLQGGTEAFF
TGCGCCAGCAGCTTGCAGGGAGGCACTGAAGCTTTCTTT
>TRBJ2-3|TRBV5-1|-|-
CASSLGWGSTDTQYF
TGCGCCAGCAGCTTGGGTTGGGGCAGCACAGATACGCAGTATTTT
>TRBJ1-6|TRBV7-2|TRBD1|-
CASSLNRGPGSPLHF
TGTGCCAGCAGCCTCAACAGGGGGCCTGGTTCACCCCTCCACTTT
>TRBJ2-1|TRBV13|TRBD2|-
CASSLPSGGHNEQFF
TGTGCCAGCAGCTTACCTAGCGGGGGCCACAATGAGCAGTTCTTC
>TRBJ2-1|TRBV30|TRBD1|-
CAGQGVGTYNEQFF
TGTGCCGGGCAGGGGGTCGGCACCTACAATGAGCAGTTCTTC
>TRBJ1-3|TRBV27|-|once
CASSLSSFSGNTIYF
TGTGCCAGCAGTTTATCCAGTTTCTCTGGAAACACCATATATTTT
>TRBJ2-5|TRBV6-6|TRBD2|-
CASSNLAGGRETQYF
TGTGCCAGCAGTAACCTAGCGGGGGGGCGAGAGACCCAGTACTTC
>TRBJ2-7|TRBV7-9|TRBD2|-
CASSSGGGAYEQYF
TGTGCCAGCAGCTCGGGCGGGGGGGCCTACGAGCAGTACTTC
>TRBJ1-1|TRBV19|-|-
CASSMEDLNTEAFF
TGTGCCAGTAGTATGGAGGACTTGAACACTGAAGCTTTCTTT
>TRBJ1-2|TRBV6-5|-|-
CASSYSGDRANYGYTF
TGTGCCAGCAGTTACTCGGGCGACCGAGCTAACTATGGCTACACCTTC
>TRBJ1-6|TRBV11-1|TRBD1|-
CASSRDRKNSPLHF
TGTGCCAGCAGCCGGGACAGGAAGAATTCACCCCTCCACTTT
>TRBJ2-7|TRBV12-5|TRBD2|-
CASASGGSRYEQYF
TGTGCTAGTGCCTCGGGGGGATCACGGTACGAGCAGTACTTC